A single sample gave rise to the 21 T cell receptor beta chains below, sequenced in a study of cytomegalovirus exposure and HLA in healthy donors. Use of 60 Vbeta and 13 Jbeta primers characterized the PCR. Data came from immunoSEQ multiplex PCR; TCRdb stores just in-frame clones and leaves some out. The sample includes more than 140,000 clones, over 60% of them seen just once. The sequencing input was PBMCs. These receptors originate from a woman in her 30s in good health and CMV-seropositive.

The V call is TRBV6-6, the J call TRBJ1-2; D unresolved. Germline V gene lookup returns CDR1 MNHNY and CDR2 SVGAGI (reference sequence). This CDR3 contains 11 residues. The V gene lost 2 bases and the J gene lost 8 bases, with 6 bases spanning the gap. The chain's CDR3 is CASSYLGGYTF. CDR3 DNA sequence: TGTGCCAGCAGTTACCTGGGCGGCTACACCTTC.

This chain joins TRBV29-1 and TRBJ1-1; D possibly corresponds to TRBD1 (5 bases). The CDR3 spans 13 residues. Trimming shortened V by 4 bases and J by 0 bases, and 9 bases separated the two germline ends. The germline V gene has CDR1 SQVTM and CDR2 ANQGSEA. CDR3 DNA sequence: TGCAGCGTTGTAGGCAGGGTGAACACTGAAGCTTTCTTT. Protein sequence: CSVVGRVNTEAFF.

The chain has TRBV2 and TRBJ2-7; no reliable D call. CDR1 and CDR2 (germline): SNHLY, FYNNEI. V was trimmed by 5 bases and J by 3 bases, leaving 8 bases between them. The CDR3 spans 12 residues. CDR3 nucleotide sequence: TGTGCCAGCAGTCCTCTATTCTACGAGCAGTACTTC. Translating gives CASSPLFYEQYF.

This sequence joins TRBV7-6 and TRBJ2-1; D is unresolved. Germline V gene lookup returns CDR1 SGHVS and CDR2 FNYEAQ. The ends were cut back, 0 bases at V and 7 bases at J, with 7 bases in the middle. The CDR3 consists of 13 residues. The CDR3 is CASSLAARNEQFF. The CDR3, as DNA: TGTGCCAGCAGCTTAGCCGCGAGGAATGAGCAGTTCTTC.

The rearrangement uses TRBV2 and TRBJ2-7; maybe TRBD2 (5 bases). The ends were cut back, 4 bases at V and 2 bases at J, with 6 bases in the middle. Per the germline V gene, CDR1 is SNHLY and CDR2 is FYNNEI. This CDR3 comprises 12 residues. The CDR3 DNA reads TGTGCCAGCAGTGGAGGGACCTACGAGCAGTACTTC. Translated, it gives CASSGGTYEQYF.

For the CDR3, the DNA is TGTGCCTGGAGTGTAGCGGGCAATCAGCCCCAGCATTTT. Amino acid sequence: CAWSVAGNQPQHF. The V gene is TRBV30, the J gene TRBJ1-5, with D unclear. Per the germline V gene, CDR1 is GTSNPN and CDR2 is SVGIG (reference sequence). This CDR3 contains 13 residues. V gave up 0 bases and J gave up 2 bases, with 5 bases separating them.

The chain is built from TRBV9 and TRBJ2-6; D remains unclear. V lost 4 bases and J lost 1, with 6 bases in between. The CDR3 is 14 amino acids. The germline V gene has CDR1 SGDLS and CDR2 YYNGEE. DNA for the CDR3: TGTGCCAGCAGCACAGCTTCTGGGGCCAACGTCCTGACTTTC. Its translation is CASSTASGANVLTF.

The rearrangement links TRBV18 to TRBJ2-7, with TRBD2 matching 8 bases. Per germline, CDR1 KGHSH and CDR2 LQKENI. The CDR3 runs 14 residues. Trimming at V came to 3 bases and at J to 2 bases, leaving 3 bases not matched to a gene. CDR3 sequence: CASSPTSGPYEQYF. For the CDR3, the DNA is TGTGCCAGCTCACCTACTAGCGGACCCTACGAGCAGTACTTC.

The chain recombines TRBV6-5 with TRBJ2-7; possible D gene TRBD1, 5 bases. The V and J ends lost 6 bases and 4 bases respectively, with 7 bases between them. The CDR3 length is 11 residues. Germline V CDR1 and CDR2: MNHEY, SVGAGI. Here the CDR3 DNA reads TGTGCCAGCAGCAACAGGTACGAGCAGTACTTC. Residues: CASSNRYEQYF.

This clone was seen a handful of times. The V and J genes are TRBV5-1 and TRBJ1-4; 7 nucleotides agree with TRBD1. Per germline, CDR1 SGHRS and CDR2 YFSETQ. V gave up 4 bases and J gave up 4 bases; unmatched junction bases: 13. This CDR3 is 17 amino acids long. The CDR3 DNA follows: TGCGCCAGCAGCCCCCTCGGGAGGGGACAGCTTAATGAAAAACTGTTTTTT. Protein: CASSPLGRGQLNEKLFF.

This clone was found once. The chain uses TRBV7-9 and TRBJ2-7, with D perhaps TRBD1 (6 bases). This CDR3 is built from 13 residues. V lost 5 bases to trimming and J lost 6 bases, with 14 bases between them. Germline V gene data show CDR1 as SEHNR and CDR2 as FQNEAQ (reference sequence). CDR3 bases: TGTGCCAGCAGCCGCAGTTTACAGGGCGAGCAGTACTTC. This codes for CASSRSLQGEQYF. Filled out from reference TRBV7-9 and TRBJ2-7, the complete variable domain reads DTGVSQNPRHKITKRGQNVTFRCDPISEHNRLYWYRQTLGQGPEFLTYFQNEAQLEKSRLLSDRFSAERPKGSFSTLEIQRTEQGDSAMYLCASSRSLQGEQYFGPGTRLTVT.

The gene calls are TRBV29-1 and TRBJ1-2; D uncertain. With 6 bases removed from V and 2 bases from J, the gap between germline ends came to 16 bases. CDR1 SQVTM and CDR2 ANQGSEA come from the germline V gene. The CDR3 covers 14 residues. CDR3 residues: CSVPMVTENYGYTF. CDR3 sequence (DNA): TGCAGCGTCCCCATGGTTACAGAGAACTATGGCTACACCTTC.

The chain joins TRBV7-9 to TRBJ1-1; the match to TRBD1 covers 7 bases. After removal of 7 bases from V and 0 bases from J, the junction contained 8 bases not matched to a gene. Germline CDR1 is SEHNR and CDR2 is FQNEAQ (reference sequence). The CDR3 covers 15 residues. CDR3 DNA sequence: TGTGCCAGCACCCCCAGGGACAGATTGAACACTGAAGCTTTCTTT. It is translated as CASTPRDRLNTEAFF.

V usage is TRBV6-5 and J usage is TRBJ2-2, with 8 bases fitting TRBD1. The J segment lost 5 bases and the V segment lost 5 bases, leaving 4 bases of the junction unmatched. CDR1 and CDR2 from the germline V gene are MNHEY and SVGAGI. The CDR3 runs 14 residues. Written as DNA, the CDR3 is TGTGCCAGCAGTAGACGGACAGGGACCGGGGAGCTGTTTTTT. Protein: CASSRRTGTGELFF.

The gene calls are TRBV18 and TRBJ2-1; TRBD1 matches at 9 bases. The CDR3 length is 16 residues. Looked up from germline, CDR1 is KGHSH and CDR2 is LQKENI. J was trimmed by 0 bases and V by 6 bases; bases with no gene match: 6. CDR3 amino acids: CASSPGQGSSYNEQFF. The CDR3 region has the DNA TGTGCCAGCTCTCCCGGACAGGGGAGCTCCTACAATGAGCAGTTCTTC.

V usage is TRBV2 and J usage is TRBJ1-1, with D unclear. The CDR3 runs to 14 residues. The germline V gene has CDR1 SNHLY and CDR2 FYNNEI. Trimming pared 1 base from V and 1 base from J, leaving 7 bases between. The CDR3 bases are TGTGCCAGCAGTGAAGGATGGCAGAACACTGAAGCTTTCTTT. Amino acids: CASSEGWQNTEAFF.

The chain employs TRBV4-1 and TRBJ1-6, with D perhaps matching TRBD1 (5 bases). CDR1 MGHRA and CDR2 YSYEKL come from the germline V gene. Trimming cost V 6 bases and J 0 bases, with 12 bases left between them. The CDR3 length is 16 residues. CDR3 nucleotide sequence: TGCGCCAGCAGTCGACAGTCTAGCTCCTATAATTCACCCCTCCACTTT. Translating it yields CASSRQSSSYNSPLHF.

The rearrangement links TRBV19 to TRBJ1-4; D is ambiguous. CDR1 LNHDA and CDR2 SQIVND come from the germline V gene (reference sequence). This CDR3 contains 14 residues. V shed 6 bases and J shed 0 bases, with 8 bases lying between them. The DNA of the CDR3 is TGTGCCAGTAGCGACTATGCAACTAATGAAAAACTGTTTTTT. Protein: CASSDYATNEKLFF.

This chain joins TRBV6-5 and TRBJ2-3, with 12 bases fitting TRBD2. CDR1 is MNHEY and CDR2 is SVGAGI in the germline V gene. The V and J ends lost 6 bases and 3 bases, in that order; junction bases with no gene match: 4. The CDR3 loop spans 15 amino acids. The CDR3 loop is CASRLTSGRTDTQYF. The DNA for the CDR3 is TGTGCCAGCAGGTTAACTAGCGGGAGGACAGATACGCAGTATTTT.

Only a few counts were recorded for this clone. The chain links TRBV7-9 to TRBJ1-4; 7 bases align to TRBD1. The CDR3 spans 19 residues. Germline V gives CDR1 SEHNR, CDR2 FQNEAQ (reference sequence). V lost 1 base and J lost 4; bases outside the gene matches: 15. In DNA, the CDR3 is TGTGCCAGCAGCTTAGTCGCTTGGGGGATTGGGGACAGTAATGAAAAACTGTTTTTT. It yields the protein CASSLVAWGIGDSNEKLFF. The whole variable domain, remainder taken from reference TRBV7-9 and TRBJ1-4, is DTGVSQNPRHKITKRGQNVTFRCDPISEHNRLYWYRQTLGQGPEFLTYFQNEAQLEKSRLLSDRFSAERPKGSFSTLEIQRTEQGDSAMYLCASSLVAWGIGDSNEKLFFGSGTQLSVL.

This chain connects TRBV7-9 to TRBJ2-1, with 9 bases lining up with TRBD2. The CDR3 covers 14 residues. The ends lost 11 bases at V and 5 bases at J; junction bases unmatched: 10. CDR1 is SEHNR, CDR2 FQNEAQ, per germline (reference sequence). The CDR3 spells CAGRVAGGNNEQFF. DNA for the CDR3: TGTGCCGGGAGAGTGGCGGGGGGGAACAATGAGCAGTTCTTC.